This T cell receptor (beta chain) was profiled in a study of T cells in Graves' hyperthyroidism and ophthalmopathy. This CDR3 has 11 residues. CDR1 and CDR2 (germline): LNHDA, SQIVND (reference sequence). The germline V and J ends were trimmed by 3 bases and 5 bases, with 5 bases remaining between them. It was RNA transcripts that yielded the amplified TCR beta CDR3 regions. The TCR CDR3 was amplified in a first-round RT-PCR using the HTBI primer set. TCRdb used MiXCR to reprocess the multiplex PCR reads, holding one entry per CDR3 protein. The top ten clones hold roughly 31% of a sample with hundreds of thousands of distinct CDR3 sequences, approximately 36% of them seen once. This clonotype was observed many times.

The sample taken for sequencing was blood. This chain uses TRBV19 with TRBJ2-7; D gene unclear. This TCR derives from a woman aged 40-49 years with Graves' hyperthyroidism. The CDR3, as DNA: TGTGCCAGTAGTATCGCAGACGAGCAGTACTTC. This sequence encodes CASSIADEQYF.